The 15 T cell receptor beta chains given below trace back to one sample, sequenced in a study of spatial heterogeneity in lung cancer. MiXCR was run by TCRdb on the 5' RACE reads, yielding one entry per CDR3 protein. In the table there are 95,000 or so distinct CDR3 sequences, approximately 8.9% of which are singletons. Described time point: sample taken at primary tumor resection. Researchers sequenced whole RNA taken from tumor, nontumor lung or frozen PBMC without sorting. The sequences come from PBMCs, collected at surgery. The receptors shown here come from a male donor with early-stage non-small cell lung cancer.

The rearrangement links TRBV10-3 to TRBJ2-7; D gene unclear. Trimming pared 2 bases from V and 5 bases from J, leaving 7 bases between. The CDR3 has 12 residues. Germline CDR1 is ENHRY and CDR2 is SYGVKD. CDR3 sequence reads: CAISETTHEQYF. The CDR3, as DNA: TGTGCCATCAGTGAGACTACCCACGAGCAGTACTTC.

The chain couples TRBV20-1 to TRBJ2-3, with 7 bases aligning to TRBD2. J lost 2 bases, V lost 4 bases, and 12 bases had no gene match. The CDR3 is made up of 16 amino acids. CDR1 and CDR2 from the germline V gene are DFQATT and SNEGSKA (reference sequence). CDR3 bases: TGCAGTGCTACCACGTTTGGCGGGGGTTCCACAGATACGCAGTATTTT. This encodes CSATTFGGGSTDTQYF.

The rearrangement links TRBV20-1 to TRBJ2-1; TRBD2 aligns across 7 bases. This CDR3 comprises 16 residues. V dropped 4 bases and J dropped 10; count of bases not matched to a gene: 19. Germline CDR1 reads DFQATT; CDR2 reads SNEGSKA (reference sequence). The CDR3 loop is CSAIPRGLPSRSEQFF. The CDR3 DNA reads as TGCAGTGCTATCCCGCGGGGACTACCCTCTAGGAGCGAGCAGTTCTTC.

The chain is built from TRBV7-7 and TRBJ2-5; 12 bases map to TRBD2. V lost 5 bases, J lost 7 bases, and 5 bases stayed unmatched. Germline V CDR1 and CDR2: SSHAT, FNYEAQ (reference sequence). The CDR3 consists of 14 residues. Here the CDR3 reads CASSPSGGAPTQYF. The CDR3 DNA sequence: TGTGCCAGCAGCCCTAGCGGGGGGGCTCCGACCCAGTACTTC. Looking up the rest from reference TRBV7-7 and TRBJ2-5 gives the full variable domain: GAGVSQSPRYKVTKRGQDVTLRCDPISSHATLYWYQQALGQGPEFLTYFNYEAQPDKSGLPSDRFSAERPEGSISTLTIQRTEQRDSAMYRCASSPSGGAPTQYFGPGTRLLVL.

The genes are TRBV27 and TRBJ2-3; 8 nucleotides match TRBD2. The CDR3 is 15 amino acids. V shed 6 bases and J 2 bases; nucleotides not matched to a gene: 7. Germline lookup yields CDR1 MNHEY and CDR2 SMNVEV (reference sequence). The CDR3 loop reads CASRPFSGATDTQYF. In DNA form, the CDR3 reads TGTGCCAGCAGGCCTTTTAGCGGGGCCACAGATACGCAGTATTTT.

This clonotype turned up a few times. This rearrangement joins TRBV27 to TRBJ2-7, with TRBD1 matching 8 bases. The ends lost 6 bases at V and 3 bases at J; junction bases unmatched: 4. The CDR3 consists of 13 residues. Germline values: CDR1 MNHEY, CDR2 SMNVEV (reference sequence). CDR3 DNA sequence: TGTGCCAGCAGGCGGACAGGGATCTACGAGCAGTACTTC. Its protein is CASRRTGIYEQYF.

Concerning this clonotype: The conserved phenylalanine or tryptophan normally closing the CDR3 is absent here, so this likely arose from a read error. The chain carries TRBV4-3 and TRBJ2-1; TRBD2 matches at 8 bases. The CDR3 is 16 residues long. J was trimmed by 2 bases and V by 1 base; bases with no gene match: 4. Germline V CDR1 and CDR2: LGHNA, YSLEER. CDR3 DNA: TGCGCCAGCAGCCAAGTAGCGGGGACCACCTACAATGAGCAGTTCCTC. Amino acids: CASSQVAGTTYNEQFL.

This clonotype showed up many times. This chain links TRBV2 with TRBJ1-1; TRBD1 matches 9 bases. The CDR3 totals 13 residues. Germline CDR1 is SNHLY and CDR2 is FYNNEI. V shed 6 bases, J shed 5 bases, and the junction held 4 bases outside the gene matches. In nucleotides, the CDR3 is TGTGCCAGCAGGGGACAGGGTGGTACTGAAGCTTTCTTT. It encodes CASRGQGGTEAFF. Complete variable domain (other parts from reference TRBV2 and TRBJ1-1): EPEVTQTPSHQVTQMGQEVILRCVPISNHLYFYWYRQILGQKVEFLVSFYNNEISEKSEIFDDQFSVERPDGSNFTLKIRSTKLEDSAMYFCASRGQGGTEAFFGQGTRLTVV.

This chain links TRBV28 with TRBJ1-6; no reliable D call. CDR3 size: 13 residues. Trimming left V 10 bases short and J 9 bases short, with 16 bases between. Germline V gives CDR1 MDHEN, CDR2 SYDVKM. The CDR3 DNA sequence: TGTGCCAACCGCAGGAACATTGGTTCACCCCTCCACTTT. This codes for CANRRNIGSPLHF.

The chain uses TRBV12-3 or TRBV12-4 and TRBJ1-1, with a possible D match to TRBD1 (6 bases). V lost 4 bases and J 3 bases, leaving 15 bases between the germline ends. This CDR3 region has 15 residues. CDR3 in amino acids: CASSSPQGRDTEAFF. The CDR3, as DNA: TGTGCCAGCAGTTCCCCACAGGGAAGGGACACTGAAGCTTTCTTT.

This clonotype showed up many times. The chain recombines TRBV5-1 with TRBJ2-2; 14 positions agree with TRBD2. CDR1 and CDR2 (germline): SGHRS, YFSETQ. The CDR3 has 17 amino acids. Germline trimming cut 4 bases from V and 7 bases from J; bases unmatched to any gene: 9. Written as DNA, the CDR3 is TGCGCCAGCAGCATATCTCCGGGACTAGCGGGAGACGGGGAGCTGTTTTTT. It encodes CASSISPGLAGDGELFF.

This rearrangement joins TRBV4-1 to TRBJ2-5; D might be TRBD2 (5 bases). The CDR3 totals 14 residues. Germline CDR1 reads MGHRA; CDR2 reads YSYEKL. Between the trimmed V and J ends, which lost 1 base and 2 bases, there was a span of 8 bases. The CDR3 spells CASSQVGGQETQYF. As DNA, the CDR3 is TGCGCCAGCAGCCAAGTAGGCGGGCAAGAGACCCAGTACTTC.

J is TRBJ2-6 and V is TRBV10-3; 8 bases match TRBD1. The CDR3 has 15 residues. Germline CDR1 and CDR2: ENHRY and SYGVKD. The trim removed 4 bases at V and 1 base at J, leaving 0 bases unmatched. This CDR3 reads CAISGDRSGANVLTF. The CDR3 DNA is TGTGCCATCAGTGGGGACAGGTCTGGGGCCAACGTCCTGACTTTC.

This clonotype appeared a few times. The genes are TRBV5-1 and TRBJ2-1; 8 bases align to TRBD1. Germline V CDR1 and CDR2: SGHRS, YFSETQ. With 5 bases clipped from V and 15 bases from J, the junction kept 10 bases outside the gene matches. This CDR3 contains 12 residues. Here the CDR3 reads CASSSGQGRLFF. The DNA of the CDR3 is TGCGCCAGCAGTTCCGGACAGGGACGTTTGTTCTTC. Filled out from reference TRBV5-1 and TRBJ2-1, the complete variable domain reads KAGVTQTPRYLIKTRGQQVTLSCSPISGHRSVSWYQQTPGQGLQFLFEYFSETQRNKGNFPGRFSGRQFSNSRSEMNVSTLELGDSALYLCASSSGQGRLFFGPGTRLTVL.

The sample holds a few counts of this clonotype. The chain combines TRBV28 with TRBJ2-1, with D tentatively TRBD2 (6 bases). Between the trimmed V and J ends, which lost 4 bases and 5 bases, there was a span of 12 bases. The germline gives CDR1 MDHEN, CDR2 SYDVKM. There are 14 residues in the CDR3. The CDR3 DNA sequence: TGTGCCAGCAGTTCCGGGGGAAAAAACAATGAGCAGTTCTTC. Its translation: CASSSGGKNNEQFF.